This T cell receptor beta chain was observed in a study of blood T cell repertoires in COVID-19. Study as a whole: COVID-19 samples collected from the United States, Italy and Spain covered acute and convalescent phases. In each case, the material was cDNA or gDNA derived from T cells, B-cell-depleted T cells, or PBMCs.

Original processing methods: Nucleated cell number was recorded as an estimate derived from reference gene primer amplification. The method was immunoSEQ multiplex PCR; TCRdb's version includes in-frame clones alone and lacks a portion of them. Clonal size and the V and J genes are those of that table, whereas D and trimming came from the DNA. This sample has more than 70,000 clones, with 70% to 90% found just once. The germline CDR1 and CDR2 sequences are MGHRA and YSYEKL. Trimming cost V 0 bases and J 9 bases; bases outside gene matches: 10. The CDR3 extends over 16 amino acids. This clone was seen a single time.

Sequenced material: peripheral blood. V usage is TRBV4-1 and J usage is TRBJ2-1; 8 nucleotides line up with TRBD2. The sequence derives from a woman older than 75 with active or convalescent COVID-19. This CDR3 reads CASSQERAGGRFEQFF. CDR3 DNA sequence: TGCGCCAGCAGCCAAGAAAGGGCGGGGGGCCGATTTGAGCAGTTCTTC.